The rows below give T cell receptor beta chains drawn from one sample of a study of T cells in Graves' hyperthyroidism and ophthalmopathy. TCRdb independently ran MiXCR on the multiplex PCR reads; one entry per CDR3 protein. The sample lists roughly 510,000 distinct CDR3 sequences; about a fifth were seen once. Sequenced sample: blood. These receptors came from a man aged 18-30 years with Graves' hyperthyroidism. Each CDR3 is given without its conserved first and last residue. Fields, in order: V gene, J gene, CDR3 protein.

TRBV29-1	TRBJ1-2	SVQEGTLYGYT
TRBV10-1	TRBJ2-5	ASSEDSLQETQY
TRBV12-3/TRBV12-4	TRBJ1-1	ASSFWQNTEAF
TRBV20-1	TRBJ2-7	SAYRVRHSYEQY
TRBV6-5	TRBJ1-2	ASSSLGARGYT
TRBV15	TRBJ1-5	ATSKGSFNQPQH
TRBV28	TRBJ1-2	ASSPQGANYGYT
TRBV29-1	TRBJ1-1	STGAPQAF
TRBV27	TRBJ2-7	ASSPSMGSYEQY
TRBV12-3/TRBV12-4	TRBJ2-2	ASSSGGANTGELF
TRBV20-1	TRBJ1-2	SARGDTPGYT
TRBV19	TRBJ1-6	ASSILHRESPLH
TRBV6-1	TRBJ1-1	ASRAGTGGVTEAF
TRBV6-5	TRBJ1-2	ASSYSSAGGYT
TRBV12-3/TRBV12-4	TRBJ2-7	ASRDLSSYEQY
TRBV18	TRBJ1-2	ASSPLGEANYGYT
TRBV4-1	TRBJ2-7	ASSQSGTGGYEQY
TRBV2	TRBJ2-7	ASLYRGLGSYEQY
TRBV6-5	TRBJ1-1	ASSFSPGANTEAF
TRBV6-5	TRBJ1-5	ASSHRGGVRPQH
TRBV4-1	TRBJ1-1	ASSLQGVSTEAF
TRBV6-5	TRBJ1-6	ASSYPRQFGDSPLH
TRBV27	TRBJ1-1	ASSLGSNTEAF
TRBV11-1	TRBJ2-5	ASSLWVAGGQEAQY
TRBV28	TRBJ1-1	ASSPAGRGPEAF
TRBV7-9	TRBJ1-3	ASRPGGISGNTIY
TRBV2	TRBJ2-5	ASSPQETQETQY
TRBV12-3/TRBV12-4	TRBJ1-5	ASSTGQVPYQPQH